This TCR beta chain was captured in a study of early T cells in non-severe SARS-CoV-2 infection. Study findings and constraints: Missing private and CD4 specificities, VDJdb matching favored anti-spike CD8 responses.

Germline CDR1 and CDR2: MNHNS and SASEGT. Trimming removed 6 bases at V and 8 bases at J, with 19 bases between. The CDR3 loop spans 14 amino acids. The TCR library protocol was used to attach unique molecular identifiers. These identifiers were attached to individual cDNA molecules. TCRdb called the 5' RACE reads again in MiXCR, with one record for every CDR3 protein. The sample has about 50,000 distinct CDR3 sequences, over 8% seen once. This clonotype was detected only a few times. The target antigen is unknown. The material sequenced was whole blood, taken at baseline. The receptor was derived from an adult who was a healthcare worker with PCR-confirmed SARS-CoV-2 infection or an uninfected control (not recorded which). The rearrangement links TRBV6-1 to TRBJ1-2; a possible D gene is TRBD1 (5 bases). The CDR3 nucleotides are TGTGCCAGCAGGGACAACGGGCGAGGGTTCGGCTACACCTTC. This codes for CASRDNGRGFGYTF.